These T cell receptor beta chains were read from a single sample in a study of yellow fever vaccine responses in identical twins. TCRdb re-called the RT-PCR reads with MiXCR, one entry per CDR3 protein. This sample has some 15,000 distinct CDR3 sequences, with approximately 80% found just once. The specimen was T cells from blood (PBMCs), unsorted or a sorted subset (not recorded which), collected before or after yellow fever vaccination (not recorded which). All receptors derive from a woman between 18 and 29 years old who received the yellow fever vaccine. The CDR3 runs from the conserved cysteine through the conserved F or W. Fields, in order: V gene, J gene, CDR3 protein.

V: TRBV7-9
J: TRBJ2-7
CDR3: CASSLTGGYYEQYF

V: TRBV24-1
J: TRBJ2-5
CDR3: CATSLAGERETQYF

V: TRBV11-1
J: TRBJ2-5
CDR3: CGVETQYF

V: TRBV29-1
J: TRBJ2-5
CDR3: CSVAVRQGVETQYF

V: TRBV11-1
J: TRBJ2-3
CDR3: CASDSPYSTDTQYF

V: TRBV4-2
J: TRBJ2-3
CDR3: CASSQDSQGITDTQYF

V: TRBV19
J: TRBJ2-1
CDR3: CASSIVLALEQFF

V: TRBV3-1
J: TRBJ2-7
CDR3: CASSQTWGEKGYEQYF

V: TRBV29-1
J: TRBJ2-6
CDR3: CSVEGGDSGANVLTF

V: TRBV29-1
J: TRBJ2-5
CDR3: CSVEGLEETQYF

V: TRBV28
J: TRBJ2-3
CDR3: CASSPLLAGKVKDTQYF

V: TRBV29-1
J: TRBJ2-1
CDR3: CSVGTSGFNNEQFF

V: TRBV4-3
J: TRBJ2-7
CDR3: CASSQAETYEQYF

V: TRBV11-2
J: TRBJ2-7
CDR3: CASSLQGKQYF

V: TRBV2
J: TRBJ2-1
CDR3: CASSDPGDVVNEQFF

V: TRBV29-1
J: TRBJ2-3
CDR3: CSPHSGQPPNTQYF

V: TRBV25-1
J: TRBJ2-7
CDR3: CASIGLTPYEQYF

V: TRBV2
J: TRBJ2-3
CDR3: CASALAGVTDTQYF